This T cell receptor (beta chain) was captured by sequencing in a study of graft-versus-host responses after intestinal transplantation. Study context: Transplants given to recipients were multivisceral, liver-intestinal, or isolated intestinal.

Findings and caveats of the study: Patients who carried graft-donor T cell macrochimerism also had high graft-versus-host to host-versus-graft clonal ratios in their allografts.

Method: immunoSEQ multiplex PCR; TCRdb's copy keeps in-frame clones and lacks some. The repertoire holds some 110,000 clones, approximately 94% seen once, with approximately 0.22% in the top ten. For this clone: The antigen is not known.

Deletions cut 6 bases from V and 5 bases from J, with 16 bases between. The CDR3 runs 14 residues. CDR1 is MDHEN, CDR2 SYDVKM, per germline. The starting material was unstimulated CD4+ T cells sorted from spleen or lymph node cells, obtained before transplant. The chain couples TRBV28 to TRBJ1-1; D is perhaps TRBD1 (6 bases). This sequence originates from a human donor who was the organ donor for an intestinal transplant. Here the CDR3 reads CASSEGGRSTEAFF. CDR3 sequence (DNA): TGTGCCAGCAGCGAGGGGGGGCGGTCGACTGAAGCTTTCTTT.